Given below is one T cell receptor (beta chain) in context. The antigen it binds to is not known. Per-base qualities were not stored, and no clone one base away is much larger. This sample was taken from a study of blood T cell repertoires in COVID-19 (dated by TCRdb to the early 2020s). About the full investigation: Collaborator samples came from the United States, Italy and Spain and covered acute and convalescent phases of COVID-19. The prospective study material was composed of cDNA or gDNA derived from T cells, B-cell-depleted T cells, or PBMCs. Deeply sampled blood TCRbeta repertoires from subjects exposed to, actively infected with, or recovered from COVID-19 were included in the dataset. A freely available public database, intended as a resource for researchers studying the immune response to SARS-CoV-2, is where the repertoires were released. Samples came from the ongoing ImmuneRACE study (first 160 participants) plus 1,254 subjects from 6 global collaborators. Sample metadata almost always included a de-identified subject ID, COVID-19 status, age in years and sex. Where available, HLA class I and class II types were taken from metadata supplied by the sample provider and were not determined by assay-based typing.

The immunoSEQ Assay, a bias-controlled multiplex PCR, was used to amplify TCRbeta CDR3 regions from genomic DNA. The authors processed their data as follows. The number of nucleated cells in each sample was estimated by amplification of reference gene primers within the assay. To quantify the absolute abundance of each unique TCRbeta CDR3 rearrangement, sequence reads were collapsed and filtered. For each sample, productive Simpson clonality was calculated as the square root of Simpson's diversity index across productive rearrangements. Drawn from immuneACCESS, this table holds only the in-frame rearrangements with V and J called that TCRdb kept. Clones are partly lost; checked studies trace under half to an unresolved V gene and leave the rest unexplained. That table gives V, J and clone size, and the DNA gave D and trimming. The sample table contains over 250,000 clones; only one count was recorded for 65% to 90% of them. 10% to 15% of the sample belongs to the ten largest clones.

Each collaborating institution followed its own protocols to collect whole blood in K2EDTA tubes. For TCRbeta analysis, collaborator samples were shipped as frozen whole blood, as isolated PBMCs, or as DNA extracted from either sample type. General findings and caveats noted by the study authors: The amount of clinical and demographic metadata varied by source and participant and was provided uncurated.

Relative to germline, V is 2 bases shorter and J is 3 bases shorter, with 8 bases between their ends. Including the terminal cysteine and phenylalanine, the CDR3 comprises 13 residues. The DNA shown is the 39-base CDR3, in frame from base 1. From the germline V gene (reference sequence), CDR1 is SGHNT and CDR2 is YYREEE. The V and J genes are TRBV5-4 and TRBJ2-5; the D gene is unclear. Sequenced input: peripheral blood. This TCR was sampled from a human donor in a cohort sampled during active COVID-19. The nucleotide sequence reads TGTGCCAGCAGCTTCGGTACGGAAGAGACCCAGTACTTC. Its amino acids are CASSFGTEETQYF.